The clone carrying this T cell receptor (beta chain) was recorded a few times. No antigen is known for it. The libraries were made with immunoSEQ v3. The assay was immunoSEQ multiplex PCR, and TCRdb's table has in-frame clones only and misses some. This repertoire shows about 100,000 clones, roughly 65% found once; its top ten account for approximately 11%. The V end was cut by 7 bases, the J end by 5 bases, with 14 bases between. Germline CDR1 and CDR2: SNHLY and FYNNEI. There are 13 residues in the CDR3. This specimen comes from a study of TIL therapy for anti-PD-1-resistant metastatic lung cancer. Overall study context: Most patients had lung adenocarcinoma; a handful of tumors were EGFR-mutant, two ALK-rearranged; half smoked currently or formerly.

Sample time point: pre-treatment sample, taken before nivolumab and TIL therapy. Pleural nodules or supraclavicular lymph nodes made up most of the excised metastases sampled. Patients were adults with stage 4 NSCLC. Study-wide points: TIL cultures after expansion showed higher clonality and lower diversity than baseline tumor (median 6% vs 31%).

This rearrangement joins TRBV2 to TRBJ1-1, with D possibly TRBD1 on 5 matching bases. Sequenced here: tumor tissue, sampled at baseline. This receptor was taken from a person between 30 and 80 years old with non-small cell lung cancer. As DNA, the CDR3 is TGTGCCAGCAATTTGGAGGGGCGGACTGAAGCTTTCTTT. It translates to CASNLEGRTEAFF.